These T cell receptor beta chains were read from a single sample in a study of blood T cell repertoires in COVID-19. Sequencing used immunoSEQ multiplex PCR; TCRdb keeps in-frame clones, though not all of them. The sample lists a few hundred thousand clones, 92% seen once, with approximately 17% in the top ten. Sequenced input: PBMCs or T cells enriched from blood (not recorded which). Receptors were obtained from a woman aged 25-40 years who had recovered from COVID-19. Both conserved end residues are trimmed from each CDR3.

TRBJ1-2 | TRBV19 | ASSIPGAETSNYGYT
TRBJ1-6 | TRBV28 | ASRGDRGSPLH
TRBJ2-5 | TRBV7-6 | ASSTDRLGDETQY
TRBJ2-5 | TRBV24-1 | ATSGSETLAGGPGEVETQY
TRBJ1-6 | TRBV9 | ASSADGVSPLH
TRBJ2-7 | TRBV19 | ASSQGASYEQY
TRBJ2-3 | TRBV19 | ASSIQGGADTQY
TRBJ1-6 | TRBV4-1 | ASSLTGSSPLH
TRBJ2-7 | TRBV20-1 | SARLVYEQY
TRBJ2-5 | TRBV30 | AWRREVETQY
TRBJ2-5 | TRBV25-1 | ASSLGGGLGETQY
TRBJ2-1 | TRBV15 | ATSRDAGSLNEQF
TRBJ2-7 | TRBV7-2 | ASSLEGAYEQY
TRBJ2-7 | TRBV5-6 | ASSTPTGIDEQY
TRBJ2-7 | TRBV4-3 | ASSQDTTSGRNEQY
TRBJ1-3 | TRBV9 | ASSVGISGNTIY
TRBJ2-1 | TRBV9 | ASSAERGGSRLEQF
TRBJ2-4 | TRBV3-1/TRBV3-2 | ASSRTSGGAQNIQY
TRBJ2-2 | TRBV18 | ASSPPTGGSNTGELF
TRBJ2-3 | TRBV10-3 | AISLRDRATDTQY
TRBJ2-6 | TRBV27 | ASSSLSGANVLT
TRBJ1-5 | TRBV28 | ASSLPGQTYSNQPQH
TRBJ2-7 | TRBV6-2/TRBV6-3 | ASSFSGRAYEQY
TRBJ1-2 | TRBV9 | ASSATGGNYGYT
TRBJ1-6 | TRBV28 | ASSPPTGPLH
TRBJ1-5 | TRBV28 | ASSRWTAQPQH
TRBJ1-4 | TRBV7-9 | ASLGQGDEKLF
TRBJ1-3 | TRBV28 | ASSWNRVGNTIY
TRBJ2-7 | TRBV6-5 | ASKPTALSSYEQY
TRBJ2-1 | TRBV15 | ATSRDLLRNNEQF
TRBJ1-2 | TRBV7-9 | ASSLGRDDGYT
TRBJ1-2 | TRBV7-2 | ASSARQAPNYGYT
TRBJ2-5 | TRBV6-2/TRBV6-3 | ASSSRGGTSAKETQY
TRBJ2-1 | TRBV12-3/TRBV12-4 | ASSFPLAIEQF
TRBJ1-2 | TRBV18 | ASSPNRQQYGYT
TRBJ1-1 | TRBV29-1 | SVGSVQGNTEAF
TRBJ1-2 | TRBV11-2 | ASSSGQYGYT
TRBJ2-5 | TRBV5-4 | ASTPTAGLGETQY
TRBJ2-3 | TRBV5-1 | ASSRTSGAVRDTQY
TRBJ2-5 | TRBV28 | ASSPGQGETQY
TRBJ2-1 | TRBV19 | ASSVGRRLDEQF
TRBJ2-7 | TRBV7-9 | ASSLAGVIYEQY
TRBJ1-5 | TRBV28 | ATRPGGWGGWTSNQPQH
TRBJ2-1 | TRBV4-3 | ASSQAQGYNEQF
TRBJ1-6 | TRBV11-2 | ASSLVGSSGSPLH
TRBJ2-5 | TRBV2 | ASRPEVRETQY
TRBJ1-3 | TRBV29-1 | SVADSRSGNTIY